This T cell receptor beta chain was captured in a study of cytomegalovirus exposure and HLA in healthy donors. Study in general: Of all 400 or so donors who were genotyped, 75% to 85% belonged to the Caucasian-associated ancestry cluster.

CDR1 is SGDLS and CDR2 is YYNGEE in the germline V gene. Trimming cost V 1 base and J 3 bases, with 17 bases left between them. CDR3 size: 17 residues. Findings and limits, study-wide: The authors later found HLA-associated TCR beta chains more clonally expanded than equally common others. Some TCR beta chains (roughly 150 of them) were listed as cytomegalovirus-associated. Several V segments, TRBV6-2 and TRBV6-3 among them, could not be told apart and were dropped.

About this clone: Its matching antigen is unknown.

The primer mix had 60 Vbeta and 13 Jbeta primers. Profiling relied on immunoSEQ multiplex PCR, and the TCRdb table lists in-frame clones only, not all of them. The sample consists of approximately 150,000 clones, around 80% of them appearing once. The origin of this receptor is a woman aged 30 to 39 in good health and CMV-seropositive. V is TRBV9 and J is TRBJ2-1, with TRBD2 as a possible D gene (6 bases). Sequenced: PBMCs. The CDR3 nucleotides are TGTGCCAGCAGCGTAACTCCCGGGGGACCGGGCTACAATGAGCAGTTCTTC. Translation: CASSVTPGGPGYNEQFF.